One sample yielded the 20 T cell receptor beta chains listed below, sequenced in a study of regulatory T cells in long-lasting Graves disease. Arm-PCR of CDR3 regions with iRepertoire HTBI primers generated TCR beta libraries. TCRdb independently ran MiXCR on the multiplex PCR reads; one entry per CDR3 protein. The sample contains 440,000 or so distinct CDR3 sequences, 15% of which appear only once. Time point reported: newly diagnosed GD, antithyroid drugs for less than 3 months. From RNA extracted from PBMCs, the TCR library was made. Another study also made use of these data, one on T cells in Graves' hyperthyroidism and ophthalmopathy.

The material sequenced was peripheral blood mononuclear cells (PBMCs), taken at new diagnosis, from a patient treated with antithyroid drugs. The receptor set was obtained from a woman in her twenties or thirties with Graves disease.

This clonotype occurred a few times. The CDR3 coding sequence is TGCGCCAGCAGCTTGGCCGGGGGGTTGAGGGGGACCTACAATGAGCAGTTCTTC. It specifies CASSLAGGLRGTYNEQFF. The chain recombines TRBV5-1 with TRBJ2-1; possible D gene TRBD2, 7 bases. V was clipped by 0 bases and J by 2 bases, with 18 bases between them. The CDR3 spans 18 residues. Germline CDR1 reads SGHRS; CDR2 reads YFSETQ.

The chain combines TRBV10-3 with TRBJ1-1; D ambiguous. Trimming removed 8 bases from V and 0 bases from J, with 19 bases in between. Germline loops: CDR1 ENHRY, CDR2 SYGVKD. The CDR3 is made up of 16 amino acids. The CDR3 here is CAIGWRVAKMNTEAFF. The CDR3 DNA follows: TGTGCCATCGGATGGAGGGTCGCGAAAATGAACACTGAAGCTTTCTTT.

Many counts were recorded for this clonotype. This CDR3 reads CASTRAGGLTYEQYF. The DNA for the CDR3 is TGCGCCAGCACTCGAGCGGGAGGTCTAACCTACGAGCAGTACTTC. This rearrangement joins TRBV5-1 to TRBJ2-7; 9 positions match TRBD2. J lost 2 bases, V lost 6 bases, and 9 bases had no gene match. The CDR3 runs 15 residues. Germline V gene lookup returns CDR1 SGHRS and CDR2 YFSETQ.

The sample holds many counts of this clonotype. The chain is built from TRBV12-3 or TRBV12-4 and TRBJ1-5, with D possibly being TRBD1 (6 bases). The CDR3 runs 18 residues. Trimming stripped 1 base from V and 0 bases from J, with 16 bases between. Here the CDR3 reads CASSLELGGTASNQPQHF. CDR3 nucleotide sequence: TGTGCCAGCAGTTTAGAGTTAGGGGGGACGGCTAGCAATCAGCCCCAGCATTTT.

This clonotype was detected ten times or more. This sequence joins TRBV6-2 or TRBV6-3 and TRBJ2-7, with a weak D call TRBD1 (6 bases). CDR1 is MNHEY, CDR2 SVGEGT, per germline. V lost 8 bases and J 5 bases, leaving 16 bases between the germline ends. The CDR3 has 13 residues. The CDR3 loop reads CASGDRIVDEQYF. The CDR3 DNA sequence: TGTGCCAGCGGAGACAGGATTGTTGACGAGCAGTACTTC.

At least ten counts were recorded for this clonotype. V is TRBV12-3 or TRBV12-4 and J is TRBJ2-1; 13 bases map to TRBD2. With V trimmed by 7 bases and J by 8 bases, 8 bases remained unmatched. The CDR3 spans 15 residues. The CDR3 is CASTLGLAGEDEQFF. Here the CDR3 DNA reads TGTGCCAGCACCCTTGGACTAGCGGGAGAGGATGAGCAGTTCTTC.

This clonotype was seen a handful of times. CDR3 sequence (DNA): TGTGCCAGTAGTATAGATGGGGACAGGGATCAGCCCCAGCATTTT. It yields the protein CASSIDGDRDQPQHF. The chain has TRBV19 and TRBJ1-5; TRBD1 agrees at 9 bases. The CDR3 consists of 15 residues. Trimming took 0 bases from V and 5 from J; bases not matched to a gene: 2. Germline loops: CDR1 LNHDA, CDR2 SQIVND (reference sequence).

On this clonotype itself: At one boundary the junction diverges from the germline segment, which might be a read error. The chain employs TRBV5-5 and TRBJ2-3; D is undetermined. This CDR3 is 13 amino acids long. Germline CDR1 is SGHKS and CDR2 is YYEKEE (reference sequence). The CDR3 bases are TGCGCCAGCAGCCAACCCGGAACAGATACGCAGTATTTT. It codes for CASSQPGTDTQYF. Full variable domain (remainder filled in from reference TRBV5-5 and TRBJ2-3): DAGVTQSPTHLIKTRGQQVTLRCSPISGHKSVSWYQQVLGQGPQFIFQYYEKEERGRGNFPDRFSARQFPNYSSELNVNALLLGDSALYLCASSQPGTDTQYFGPGTRLTVL.

This rearrangement joins TRBV19 to TRBJ1-5; D uncertain. Deletions cut 1 base from V and 4 bases from J, with 8 bases between. The germline V gene has CDR1 LNHDA and CDR2 SQIVND (reference sequence). The CDR3 is made up of 14 amino acids. The CDR3 DNA reads TGTGCCAGTAGTATAGTCGGGTTTAATCAGCCCCAGCATTTT. Its translation is CASSIVGFNQPQHF.

This clonotype was counted many times. The gene calls are TRBV27 and TRBJ2-3; 10 bases match TRBD2. Germline assignment: CDR1 MNHEY and CDR2 SMNVEV (reference sequence). The CDR3 is made up of 16 amino acids. Trimming at V came to 3 bases and at J to 6 bases, leaving 9 bases not matched to a gene. CDR3 loop: CASSFETSGIGDTQYF. As DNA, the CDR3 is TGTGCCAGCAGTTTTGAAACTAGCGGGATTGGGGATACGCAGTATTTT.

Only a few counts were recorded for this clonotype. The V gene is TRBV28, the J gene TRBJ2-2; 10 nucleotides line up with TRBD1. Losses at the gene ends were 6 bases for V and 1 base for J; bases not matched to a gene: 5. The germline CDR1 and CDR2 sequences are MDHEN and SYDVKM. The CDR3 spans 16 residues. The CDR3 sequence: CASSMTGGGNTGELFF. CDR3 sequence (DNA): TGTGCCAGCAGCATGACAGGGGGCGGGAACACCGGGGAGCTGTTTTTT. Full variable domain (missing parts from reference TRBV28 and TRBJ2-2): DVKVTQSSRYLVKRTGEKVFLECVQDMDHENMFWYRQDPGLGLRLIYFSYDVKMKEKGDIPEGYSVSREKKERFSLILESASTNQTSMYLCASSMTGGGNTGELFFGEGSRLTVL.

On this clonotype: A read error may be the cause here, since a much bigger clone is one base away. The V gene is TRBV15, the J gene TRBJ2-1, with D possibly called TRBD1 or TRBD2 (5 bases each). TRBJ2-5 explains the end of the DNA better; the J call may be wrong. Germline loops: CDR1 LNHNV, CDR2 YYDKDF (reference sequence). The CDR3 runs 16 residues. The CDR3 is CASSIISGLVGETQYF. Here the CDR3 DNA reads TGTGCCTCCAGCATAATCTCGGGGCTGGTAGGGGAGACCCAGTACTTC.

This clonotype was picked up one time. The rearrangement joins TRBV4-1 to TRBJ2-7; D gene ambiguous. This CDR3 is built from 14 residues. Deletions cut 1 base from V and 2 bases from J, with 9 bases between. Germline V gene data show CDR1 as MGHRA and CDR2 as YSYEKL. The CDR3 protein is CASSQVIGTYEQYF. The CDR3, as DNA: TGCGCCAGCAGCCAAGTAATAGGGACCTACGAGCAGTACTTC.

In this sample, this clonotype turned up many times. The V call is TRBV7-9, the J call TRBJ1-1, with no clear D. V shed 4 bases and J shed 11 bases, with 14 bases lying between them. Per the germline V gene, CDR1 is SEHNR and CDR2 is FQNEAQ (reference sequence). CDR3 size: 12 residues. Here the CDR3 reads CASSSTFPSAFF. The CDR3 nucleotides are TGTGCCAGCAGCTCTACTTTCCCCTCTGCTTTCTTT.

A word on this clonotype: A read error may be the cause here, since a much bigger clone is one base away. The CDR3 loop is CATASGGGTDTQYF. For the CDR3, the DNA is TGTGCCACCGCTAGCGGGGGCGGCACAGATACGCAGTATTTT. This rearrangement joins TRBV6-2 or TRBV6-3 to TRBJ2-3; 10 bases map to TRBD2. CDR1 is MNHEY and CDR2 is SVGEGT in the germline V gene. V lost 10 bases and J lost 1; bases outside the gene matches: 5. The CDR3 length is 14 residues.

This clonotype was observed a handful of times. A read error may be the cause here, since a much bigger clone is one base away. The chain joins TRBV5-1 to TRBJ1-1, with TRBD1 as a possible D gene (5 bases). CDR3 length: 15 residues. Germline V gives CDR1 SGHRS, CDR2 YFSETQ. The CDR3 loop reads CASHREPGGASTGGF. The CDR3 DNA follows: TGCGCCAGTCACCGCGAACCCGGCGGGGCCTCCACGGGGGGCTTT. The variable domain in full, completed from reference TRBV5-1 and TRBJ1-1, reads KAGVTQTPRYLIKTRGQQVTLSCSPISGHRSVSWYQQTPGQGLQFLFEYFSETQRNKGNFPGRFSGRQFSNSRSEMNVSTLELGDSALYLCASHREPGGASTGGFGQGTRLTVV.

This chain uses TRBV6-5 with TRBJ1-2; possibly TRBD1 for D (6 bases). V lost 4 bases and J lost 5, with 14 bases in between. The CDR3 spans 14 residues. The germline V gene encodes CDR1 MNHEY and CDR2 SVGAGI. The CDR3 reads CASSSDRAVYGYTF. In DNA form, the CDR3 reads TGTGCCAGCAGTTCGGACAGAGCGGTGTATGGCTACACCTTC.

This clonotype came up many times. The chain employs TRBV27 and TRBJ1-2, with no clear D. This CDR3 is 16 amino acids long. Trimming left V 6 bases short and J 3 bases short, with 20 bases between. Per germline, CDR1 MNHEY and CDR2 SMNVEV (reference sequence). The DNA for the CDR3 is TGTGCCAGCAGCCTATACCCCCACGCAGCCCACTATGGCTACACCTTC. Translated: CASSLYPHAAHYGYTF.

This clonotype was counted ten times or more. The V and J genes are TRBV12-3 or TRBV12-4 and TRBJ1-6; weak D call: TRBD1 (5 bases). The CDR3 consists of 15 residues. V was cut by 5 bases and J by 9 bases, with 17 bases left in between. The CDR3 DNA reads TGTGCCAGCAGTGTCACCGGGACGGCGGGTTCACCCCTCCACTTT. Its protein is CASSVTGTAGSPLHF.

The sample holds many counts of this clonotype. The chain links TRBV7-3 to TRBJ1-2; TRBD1 matches 9 bases. This CDR3 has 15 amino acids. V lost 5 bases, J lost 7 bases, and 11 bases stayed unmatched. The germline V gene has CDR1 SGHTA and CDR2 FQGTGA. CDR3 DNA sequence: TGTGCCAGCAGCCCAGGGGACAGGGACCATGGTGGCTACACCTTC. As protein: CASSPGDRDHGGYTF.